Following are 14 T cell receptor beta chains from one sample sequenced in a study of blood T cell repertoires in COVID-19. Only in-frame clones appear in the TCRdb table, and some are missing; sequencing was by immunoSEQ multiplex PCR. The sample holds 40,000 to 50,000 clones, 87% seen once. What was sequenced was peripheral blood. These receptors came from a man aged 60 to 69 with acute or convalescent COVID-19.

The chain is built from TRBV7-2 and TRBJ1-5; D ambiguous. CDR1 and CDR2 (germline): SGHTA, FQGNSA. This CDR3 is 15 amino acids long. Trimming shortened V by 0 bases and J by 6 bases, and 12 bases separated the two germline ends. The chain's CDR3 is CASSLALAGGQPQHF. Here the CDR3 DNA reads TGTGCCAGCAGCTTAGCGTTGGCAGGAGGTCAGCCCCAGCATTTT.

The rearrangement uses TRBV11-2 and TRBJ1-1; D gene uncertain. The CDR3 contains 14 residues. Germline CDR1 is SGHAT and CDR2 is FQNNGV. V was clipped by 0 bases and J by 6 bases, with 11 bases between them. The CDR3 coding sequence is TGTGCCAGCAGCTTAGAAGAGGTGAGGGCTGAAGCTTTCTTT. It is translated as CASSLEEVRAEAFF.

The chain joins TRBV7-7 to TRBJ2-2, with D tentatively TRBD2 (5 bases). CDR1 and CDR2 (germline): SSHAT, FNYEAQ (reference sequence). The V end was cut by 1 base, the J end by 1 base, with 10 bases between. The CDR3 contains 16 residues. As DNA, the CDR3 is TGTGCCAGCAGCTTAGGTGAACGGGGGAACACCGGGGAGCTGTTTTTT. Translating it yields CASSLGERGNTGELFF. Based on the CDR3 plus reference TRBV7-7 and TRBJ2-2, the full variable domain is GAGVSQSPRYKVTKRGQDVTLRCDPISSHATLYWYQQALGQGPEFLTYFNYEAQPDKSGLPSDRFSAERPEGSISTLTIQRTEQRDSAMYRCASSLGERGNTGELFFGEGSRLTVL.

J is TRBJ2-7 and V is TRBV4-3; TRBD1 matches at 8 bases. Germline CDR1 reads LGHNA; CDR2 reads YSLEER. After removal of 1 base from V and 3 bases from J, the junction contained 8 bases not matched to a gene. CDR3 size: 16 residues. CDR3 loop: CASSQAQTGAFYEQYF. As DNA, the CDR3 is TGCGCCAGCAGCCAAGCGCAGACAGGGGCCTTCTACGAGCAGTACTTC.

This sequence joins TRBV21-1 and TRBJ1-5. TRBV21-1 is flagged as a pseudogene. There are 14 residues in the CDR3. CDR3 sequence reads: CASSKARGAQPQHF. The CDR3 DNA follows: TGTGCCAGCAGCAAAGCGCGGGGGGCGCAGCCCCAGCATTTT.

J is TRBJ1-5 and V is TRBV2; 7 bases line up with TRBD1. This CDR3 has 15 residues. Germline loops: CDR1 SNHLY, CDR2 FYNNEI. V lost 6 bases to trimming and J lost 0 bases; unmatched junction nucleotides: 5. The CDR3 DNA reads TGTGCCAGCAGAGTGACAGGGTTTAGCAATCAGCCCCAGCATTTT. This codes for CASRVTGFSNQPQHF.

The chain has TRBV11-3 and TRBJ1-2; weak D call: TRBD1 (5 bases). Germline CDR1 is SGHNT and CDR2 is YENEEA. CDR3 length equals 15 residues. V was cut by 1 base and J by 6 bases, with 15 bases left in between. CDR3 residues: CASSLGGRAGNGYTF. The CDR3 nucleotides read TGTGCCAGCAGCTTAGGAGGCAGGGCTGGAAATGGCTACACCTTC.

The rearrangement joins TRBV30 to TRBJ1-4, with 9 bases matching TRBD1. CDR1 GTSNPN and CDR2 SVGIG come from the germline V gene (reference sequence). The CDR3 sequence is 16 residues long. V shed 3 bases and J 5 bases; nucleotides not matched to a gene: 10. DNA for the CDR3: TGTGCCTGGAGCATCACAGGGGGCGGTTCCAATGAAAAACTGTTTTTT. It translates to CAWSITGGGSNEKLFF.

The chain recombines TRBV6-2 or TRBV6-3 with TRBJ2-7, with D possibly TRBD1 on 5 matching bases. CDR1 is MNHEY, CDR2 SVGEGT, per germline. There are 16 residues in the CDR3. The V gene lost 5 bases and the J gene lost 1 base, with 18 bases spanning the gap. The CDR3 loop is CASSGRTRSGSYEQYF. Written as DNA, the CDR3 is TGTGCCAGCAGTGGACGGACACGGAGTGGTTCCTACGAGCAGTACTTC.

This chain joins TRBV14 and TRBJ1-1, with 8 bases identical to TRBD1. V dropped 0 bases and J dropped 5; count of bases not matched to a gene: 2. The CDR3 is made up of 14 amino acids. Germline assignment: CDR1 SGHDN and CDR2 FVKESK. The chain's CDR3 is CASSQDYRGTEAFF. The CDR3 DNA reads TGTGCCAGCAGCCAAGATTACAGGGGGACTGAAGCTTTCTTT.

In this sample, this clone turned up once. This chain connects TRBV30 to TRBJ1-1; D is uncertain. CDR3 size: 15 residues. The germline CDR1 and CDR2 sequences are GTSNPN and SVGIG (reference sequence). Trimming stripped 0 bases from V and 0 bases from J, with 11 bases between. CDR3: CAWSVLGSLNTEAFF. Here the CDR3 DNA reads TGTGCCTGGAGTGTTTTGGGCAGTTTGAACACTGAAGCTTTCTTT.

The CDR3 region has the DNA TGTGCCAGCAGCTTAGGTGGCGGGCCCTCCTACAATGAGCAGTTCTTC. Protein sequence: CASSLGGGPSYNEQFF. V usage is TRBV7-2 and J usage is TRBJ2-1, with a tentative D call TRBD2 (5 bases). CDR1 SGHTA and CDR2 FQGNSA come from the germline V gene. V dropped 1 base and J dropped 0 bases, with 10 bases sitting between them. The CDR3 totals 16 residues.

A single count supports this clone. J is TRBJ2-2 and V is TRBV9; 9 nucleotides agree with TRBD2. CDR1 SGDLS and CDR2 YYNGEE come from the germline V gene. The CDR3 totals 15 residues. Trimming removed 2 bases from V and 7 bases from J; junction bases left unmatched: 6. As DNA, the CDR3 is TGTGCCAGCAGCGTCGAGGGACTAGCCGGCGGGGAGCTGTTTTTT. It is translated as CASSVEGLAGGELFF.

The chain links TRBV6-5 to TRBJ1-5; 9 positions agree with TRBD1. The CDR3 consists of 15 residues. J gave up 4 bases and V 5 bases, and 6 bases lay outside the gene matches. CDR1 is MNHEY, CDR2 SVGAGI, per germline. The CDR3 here is CASSPRDRVNQPQHF. DNA for the CDR3: TGTGCCAGCAGTCCCCGGGACAGGGTTAATCAGCCCCAGCATTTT.